The rows below give T cell receptor beta chains drawn from one sample of a study of T cells in Graves' hyperthyroidism and ophthalmopathy. TCRdb re-called the multiplex PCR reads through MiXCR, storing one row per CDR3 protein. The sample has hundreds of thousands of distinct CDR3 sequences, about a sixth seen once. Sequences were obtained from blood. The receptors shown here come from a woman between 18 and 30 years old with Graves' hyperthyroidism. The CDR3 runs from the conserved cysteine through the conserved F or W. The D gene is left open where the match is weak. Some rows have no size entry. The others give once, few or many, or a class for an expanded clone.

CDR3 DNA | CDR3 protein | D gene | V gene | clone size | J gene
TGCAGCGTTGCGACTATTCGGGAGACCCAGTACTTC | CSVATIRETQYF | NA | TRBV29-1 | NA | TRBJ2-5
TGTGCCACCAGTGATAACGCGTACACAGATACGCAGTATTTT | CATSDNAYTDTQYF | NA | TRBV24-1 | NA | TRBJ2-3
TGCAGTGCTTACCGGGACAGCCGAAATGAGCAGTTCTTC | CSAYRDSRNEQFF | TRBD1 | TRBV20-1 | many | TRBJ2-1
TGTGCCACCAGCCGACGATTTTTGGGAGCTAGCACAGATACGCAGTATTTT | CATSRRFLGASTDTQYF | NA | TRBV15 | once | TRBJ2-3
TGCAGTGCTAGGACAGCGGGGGGGCCAGTTTACGAGCAGTACTTC | CSARTAGGPVYEQYF | TRBD2 | TRBV20-1 | NA | TRBJ2-7
TGTGCCAGCAGCTTAACTAGGATGAACACCGGGGAGCTGTTTTTT | CASSLTRMNTGELFF | NA | TRBV7-2 | few | TRBJ2-2
TGTGCCAGCAGCCCCAGCCCCGGGACAGGACCCTCTGGGGCCAACGTCCTGACTTTC | CASSPSPGTGPSGANVLTF | TRBD1 | TRBV7-2 | NA | TRBJ2-6
TGTGCCAGCAGCTTGGGGTTAAAGCGGGGATCCAACAATAAGCAGTTCTTC | CASSLGLKRGSNNKQFF | TRBD2 | TRBV28 | NA | TRBJ2-1
TGTGCCAGCAGTTCCCCTCTGGGGGCCAGGGAGACCCAGTACTTC | CASSSPLGARETQYF | NA | TRBV12-3/TRBV12-4 | many | TRBJ2-5
TGTGCCAGCAGCCACGTTAGCACAGATACGCAGTATTTT | CASSHVSTDTQYF | NA | TRBV7-2 | NA | TRBJ2-3
TGTGCCAGCAGCCGAGTTACAGGTGAAGCTTTCTTT | CASSRVTGEAFF | NA | TRBV3-1 | many | TRBJ1-1